This TCR beta chain is drawn from a study of blood T cell repertoires in COVID-19. Study-level information: From T cells, B-cell-depleted T cells, or PBMCs came the material, which was cDNA or gDNA.

Clones were read by immunoSEQ multiplex PCR, and TCRdb kept only the in-frame ones, dropping some. Here the sample spans about 220,000 clones, 80% to 85% being singletons. The V end lost 5 bases, the J end lost 4 bases, and 11 bases lay between the germline ends. The CDR3 is 13 residues long. Germline V gene sequence: CDR1 SGHNT, CDR2 YENEEA. The genes are TRBV11-3 and TRBJ2-5; the D gene is possibly TRBD1 (6 bases). The source material was peripheral blood. This receptor was identified in a woman aged 60-70 years with acute or convalescent COVID-19. CDR3 loop: CASSRGQGETQYF. The CDR3 coding sequence is TGTGCCAGCAGCCGGGGACAAGGAGAGACCCAGTACTTC.